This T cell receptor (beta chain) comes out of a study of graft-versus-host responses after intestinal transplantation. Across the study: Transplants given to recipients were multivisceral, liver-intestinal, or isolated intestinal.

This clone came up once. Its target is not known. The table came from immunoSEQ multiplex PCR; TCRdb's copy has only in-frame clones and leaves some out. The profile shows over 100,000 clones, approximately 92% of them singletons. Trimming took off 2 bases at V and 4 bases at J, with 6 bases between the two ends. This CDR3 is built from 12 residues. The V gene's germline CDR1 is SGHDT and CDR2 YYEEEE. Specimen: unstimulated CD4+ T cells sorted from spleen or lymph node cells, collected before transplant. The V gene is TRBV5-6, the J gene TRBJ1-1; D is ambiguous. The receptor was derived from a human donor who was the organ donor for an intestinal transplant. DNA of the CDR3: TGTGCCAGCAGCTTAAGGGTCACTGAAGCTTTCTTT. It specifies CASSLRVTEAFF.